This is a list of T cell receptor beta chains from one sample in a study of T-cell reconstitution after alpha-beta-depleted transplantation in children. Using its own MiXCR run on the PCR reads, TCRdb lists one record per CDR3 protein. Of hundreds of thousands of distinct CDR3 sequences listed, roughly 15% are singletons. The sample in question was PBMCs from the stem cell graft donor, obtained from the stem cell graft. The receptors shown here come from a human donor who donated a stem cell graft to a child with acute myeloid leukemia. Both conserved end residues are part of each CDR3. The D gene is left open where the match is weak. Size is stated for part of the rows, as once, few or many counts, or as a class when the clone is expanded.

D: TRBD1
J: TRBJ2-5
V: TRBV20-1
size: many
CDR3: CSARETGVLETQYF
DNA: TGCAGTGCTAGAGAGACAGGGGTTTTGGAGACCCAGTACTTC

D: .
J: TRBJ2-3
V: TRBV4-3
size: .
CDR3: CSSSQDRSASTDTQYF
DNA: TGCTCCAGCAGCCAAGATAGGTCCGCGAGCACAGATACGCAGTATTTT

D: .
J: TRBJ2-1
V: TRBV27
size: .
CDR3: CASSLSEGSIYNEQFF
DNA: TGTGCCAGCAGTTTATCGGAAGGGTCCATTTACAATGAGCAGTTCTTC

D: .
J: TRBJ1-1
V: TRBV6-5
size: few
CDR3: CASSYSGRVKTEAFF
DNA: TGTGCCAGCAGTTACTCGGGCAGGGTTAAAACTGAAGCTTTCTTT

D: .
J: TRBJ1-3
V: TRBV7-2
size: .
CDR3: CASSLVQGGSGNTIYF
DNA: TGTGCCAGCAGCTTAGTACAGGGTGGCTCTGGAAACACCATATATTTT

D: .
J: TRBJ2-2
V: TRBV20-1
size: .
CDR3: CSARKKRDPTGALFF
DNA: TGCAGTGCTAGAAAGAAACGGGACCCCACCGGGGCGCTGTTTTTT

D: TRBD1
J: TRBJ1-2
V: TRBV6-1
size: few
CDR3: CASSPTRTGNPYGYTF
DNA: TGTGCCAGCAGTCCGACCAGGACAGGGAACCCCTATGGCTACACCTTC

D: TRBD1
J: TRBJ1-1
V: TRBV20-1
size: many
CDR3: CSALSGGFTEAFF
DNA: TGCAGTGCGTTATCAGGGGGTTTCACTGAAGCTTTCTTT

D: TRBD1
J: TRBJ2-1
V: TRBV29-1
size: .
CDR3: CSGVGTGSDEQFF
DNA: TGCAGCGGGGTGGGGACAGGGAGCGATGAGCAGTTCTTC

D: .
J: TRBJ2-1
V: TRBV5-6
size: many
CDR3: CASSLERIGSYNEQFF
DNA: TGTGCCAGCAGCTTGGAGCGTATAGGCTCCTACAATGAGCAGTTCTTC

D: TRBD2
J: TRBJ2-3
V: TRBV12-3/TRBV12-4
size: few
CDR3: CASSTGTSTNTDTQYF
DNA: TGTGCCAGCAGTACAGGGACTAGCACTAACACAGATACGCAGTATTTT

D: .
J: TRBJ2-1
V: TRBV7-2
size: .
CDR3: CASSLAGAGSYNEQFF
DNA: TGTGCCAGCAGCTTGGCGGGGGCGGGTTCCTACAATGAGCAGTTCTTC

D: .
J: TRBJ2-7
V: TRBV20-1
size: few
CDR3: CSAAQGSSYEQYF
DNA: TGCAGTGCTGCCCAGGGAAGCTCCTACGAGCAGTACTTC

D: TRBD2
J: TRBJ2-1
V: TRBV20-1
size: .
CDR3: CSARKTGGGSEQFF
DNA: TGCAGTGCTAGAAAAACGGGGGGGGGGTCGGAGCAGTTCTTC

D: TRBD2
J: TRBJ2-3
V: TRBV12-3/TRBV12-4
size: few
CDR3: CASTLERGGTDTQYF
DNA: TGTGCCAGCACTCTGGAGCGGGGGGGCACAGATACGCAGTATTTT

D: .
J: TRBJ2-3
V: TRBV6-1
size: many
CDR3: CASSPGGSTDTQYF
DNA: TGTGCCAGCAGTCCCGGGGGAAGCACAGATACGCAGTATTTT

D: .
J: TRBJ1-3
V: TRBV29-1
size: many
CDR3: CSVDGGGNTIYF
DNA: TGCAGCGTTGACGGTGGTGGAAACACCATATATTTT

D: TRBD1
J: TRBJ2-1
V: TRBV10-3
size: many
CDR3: CAISERDRGDNEQFF
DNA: TGTGCCATCAGTGAGAGGGACAGGGGTGACAATGAGCAGTTCTTC

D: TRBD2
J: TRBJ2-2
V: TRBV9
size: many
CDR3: CASSVGLAWELFF
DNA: TGTGCCAGCAGCGTCGGACTAGCTTGGGAGCTGTTTTTT

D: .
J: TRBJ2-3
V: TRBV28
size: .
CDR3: CASKGVIASPSTDTQYF
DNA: TGTGCCAGCAAGGGGGTCATAGCGAGCCCCAGCACAGATACGCAGTATTTT

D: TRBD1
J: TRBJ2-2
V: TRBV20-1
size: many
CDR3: CSATGTGYTGELFF
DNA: TGCAGTGCAACCGGGACAGGGTATACCGGGGAGCTGTTTTTT

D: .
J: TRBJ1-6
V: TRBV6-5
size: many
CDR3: CASSSGGAVNSPLHF
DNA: TGTGCCAGCAGTTCGGGCGGGGCAGTTAATTCACCCCTCCACTTT

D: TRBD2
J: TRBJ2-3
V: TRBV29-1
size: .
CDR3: CSVAGGITDTQYF
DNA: TGCAGCGTAGCGGGGGGGATCACAGATACGCAGTATTTT

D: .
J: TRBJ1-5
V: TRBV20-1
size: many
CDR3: CSARTGTTGNQPQHF
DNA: TGCAGTGCTAGGACTGGGACAACAGGGAATCAGCCCCAGCATTTT

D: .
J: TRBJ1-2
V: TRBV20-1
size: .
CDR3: CSANRAQAAIYGYTF
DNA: TGCAGTGCCAACAGGGCCCAGGCCGCCATCTATGGCTACACCTTC

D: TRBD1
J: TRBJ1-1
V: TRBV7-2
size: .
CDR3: CASSGQGVGTEAFF
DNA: TGTGCCAGCAGCGGACAGGGGGTAGGAACTGAAGCTTTCTTT

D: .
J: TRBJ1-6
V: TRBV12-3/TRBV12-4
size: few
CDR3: CASTQSSYNSPLHF
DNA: TGTGCCAGCACCCAGAGCTCCTATAATTCACCCCTCCACTTT

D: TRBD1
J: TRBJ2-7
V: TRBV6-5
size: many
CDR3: CASSRTGNEQYF
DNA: TGTGCCAGCAGCAGGACAGGGAACGAGCAGTACTTC

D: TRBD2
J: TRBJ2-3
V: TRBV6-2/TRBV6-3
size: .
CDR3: CASSGTRGTQYF
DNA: TGTGCCAGCAGTGGGACTAGAGGTACGCAGTATTTT

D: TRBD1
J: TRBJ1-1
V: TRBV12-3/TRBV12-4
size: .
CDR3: CASSLVGGSSEAFF
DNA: TGTGCCAGCAGTTTAGTAGGGGGCTCCTCTGAAGCTTTCTTT

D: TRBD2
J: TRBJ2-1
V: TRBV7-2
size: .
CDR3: CASSLTRGGADEQFF
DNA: TGTGCCAGCAGCTTAACGCGCGGGGGGGCCGATGAGCAGTTCTTC

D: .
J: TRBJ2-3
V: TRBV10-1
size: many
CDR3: CASSGDTDTQYF
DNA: TGCGCCAGCAGTGGGGATACAGATACGCAGTATTTT

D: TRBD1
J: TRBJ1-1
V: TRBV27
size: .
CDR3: CASSEGGQGAFF
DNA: TGTGCCAGCAGTGAAGGGGGACAGGGAGCTTTCTTT

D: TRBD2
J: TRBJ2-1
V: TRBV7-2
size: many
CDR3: CASSPRPSGNYNEQFF
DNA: TGTGCCAGCAGCCCGCGACCTAGCGGAAACTACAATGAGCAGTTCTTC

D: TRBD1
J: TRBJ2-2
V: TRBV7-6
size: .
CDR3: CASSWGQGANTGELFF
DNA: TGTGCCAGCAGCTGGGGACAGGGGGCAAACACCGGGGAGCTGTTTTTT

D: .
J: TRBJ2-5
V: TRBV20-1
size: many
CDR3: CSANELYQETQYF
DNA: TGCAGTGCGAATGAATTATACCAAGAGACCCAGTACTTC

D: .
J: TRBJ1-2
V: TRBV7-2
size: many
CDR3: CASSFYPGTYGYTF
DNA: TGTGCCAGCAGCTTCTACCCAGGGACGTATGGCTACACCTTC

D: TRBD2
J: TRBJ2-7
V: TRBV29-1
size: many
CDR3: CSVGREGYEQYF
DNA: TGCAGCGTTGGCAGGGAGGGCTACGAGCAGTACTTC